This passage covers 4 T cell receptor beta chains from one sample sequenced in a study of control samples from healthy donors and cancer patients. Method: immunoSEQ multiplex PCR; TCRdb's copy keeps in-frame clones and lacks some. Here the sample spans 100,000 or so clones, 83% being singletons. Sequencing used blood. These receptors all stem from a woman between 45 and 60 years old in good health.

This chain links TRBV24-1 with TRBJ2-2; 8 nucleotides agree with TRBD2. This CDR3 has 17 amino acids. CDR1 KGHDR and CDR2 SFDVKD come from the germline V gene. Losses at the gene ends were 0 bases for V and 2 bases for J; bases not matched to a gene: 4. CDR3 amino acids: CATSDLSGGTNTGELFF. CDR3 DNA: TGTGCCACCAGTGATTTGTCGGGGGGGACTAACACCGGGGAGCTGTTTTTT.

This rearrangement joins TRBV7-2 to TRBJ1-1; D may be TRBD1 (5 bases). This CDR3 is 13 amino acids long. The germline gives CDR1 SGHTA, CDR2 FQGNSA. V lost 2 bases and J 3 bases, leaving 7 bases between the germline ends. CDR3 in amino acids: CASSLQGHTEAFF. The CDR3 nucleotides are TGTGCCAGCAGCTTACAGGGACACACTGAAGCTTTCTTT.

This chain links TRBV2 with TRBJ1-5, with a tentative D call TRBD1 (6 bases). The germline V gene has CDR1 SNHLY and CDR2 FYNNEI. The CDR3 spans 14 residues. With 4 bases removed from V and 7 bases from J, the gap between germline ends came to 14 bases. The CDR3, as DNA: TGTGCCAGCAGTGTTTGGGGGCAGGGACAGCCCCAGCATTTT. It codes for CASSVWGQGQPQHF.

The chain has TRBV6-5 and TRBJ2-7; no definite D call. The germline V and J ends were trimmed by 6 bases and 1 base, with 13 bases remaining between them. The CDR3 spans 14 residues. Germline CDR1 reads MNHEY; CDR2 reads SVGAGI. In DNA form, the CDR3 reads TGTGCCAGCAGCCTTCAAGGGTTATCCTACGAGCAGTACTTC. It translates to CASSLQGLSYEQYF.